The clone carrying this T cell receptor (beta chain) appeared many times. The sample originates from a study of identical twins. After template switching added a universal primer site, the resulting cDNA carried unique molecular identifiers. TCRdb independently ran MiXCR on the 5' RACE reads; one entry per CDR3 protein. The table shows around 220,000 distinct CDR3 sequences, with over 13% occurring only once. After removal of 5 bases from V and 7 bases from J, the junction contained 7 bases not matched to a gene. This CDR3 contains 13 residues. Germline values: CDR1 DFQATT, CDR2 SNEGSKA (reference sequence).

Sequenced material: memory (CD45RO+) T cells sorted from blood. The TCR was taken from a woman younger than 35 in good health. The chain has TRBV20-1 and TRBJ2-1, with 8 bases that match TRBD2. CDR3 loop: CSAGTSGLNEQFF. The CDR3 DNA sequence: TGCAGTGCTGGGACTAGTGGGTTGAATGAGCAGTTCTTC.